The rows below give T cell receptor beta chains drawn from one sample of a study of blood T cells in healthy people across ages. A single record per CDR3 protein comes from TCRdb applying MiXCR to the 5' RACE reads. This table has approximately 790,000 distinct CDR3 sequences, around 68% appearing once. Specimen: blood. Receptors were obtained from a man between 25 and 39 years old in good health. Each CDR3 is given with its conserved first and last residue. A D gene is named only where the DNA matches it firmly. Not every row has a clone size; where given, it reads once, few, many or a size class.

v_gene: TRBV2; d_gene: .; abundance: few; j_gene: TRBJ1-2; CDR3nt: TGTGCCAGCAGTGCCGATGGCTACACCTTC; CDR3aa: CASSADGYTF
v_gene: TRBV29-1; d_gene: .; abundance: once; j_gene: TRBJ2-2; CDR3nt: TGCAGCGTTGCTGGCGGGCGGCTGAACACCGGGGAGCTGTTTTTT; CDR3aa: CSVAGGRLNTGELFF
v_gene: TRBV28; d_gene: TRBD2; abundance: .; j_gene: TRBJ2-3; CDR3nt: TGTGCCAGCACCCCGCGGGGACTAGCGGTAACAGATACGCAGTATTTT; CDR3aa: CASTPRGLAVTDTQYF
v_gene: TRBV7-2; d_gene: TRBD1; abundance: .; j_gene: TRBJ2-7; CDR3nt: TGTGCCAGCAGCTTAGGACAGGGGCAAGCCTACGAGCAGTACTTC; CDR3aa: CASSLGQGQAYEQYF
v_gene: TRBV2; d_gene: .; abundance: .; j_gene: TRBJ2-1; CDR3nt: TGTGCCACAAGTGGACCTGGGGGTGAGCAGTTCTTC; CDR3aa: CATSGPGGEQFF
v_gene: TRBV24-1; d_gene: TRBD1; abundance: .; j_gene: TRBJ2-5; CDR3nt: TGTGCCACCAGTGGTCTGACAGGGGACCACCAAGAGACCCAGTACTTC; CDR3aa: CATSGLTGDHQETQYF
v_gene: TRBV6-1; d_gene: TRBD1; abundance: .; j_gene: TRBJ1-2; CDR3nt: TGTGCCAGCAGTGATTCTCCCGGGACAGGGATCTATGGCTACACCTTC; CDR3aa: CASSDSPGTGIYGYTF
v_gene: TRBV28; d_gene: TRBD2; abundance: few; j_gene: TRBJ2-7; CDR3nt: TGTGCCAGCAATAGCGGGGGCTACGAGCAGTACTTC; CDR3aa: CASNSGGYEQYF
v_gene: TRBV25-1; d_gene: TRBD2; abundance: few; j_gene: TRBJ2-6; CDR3nt: TGTGCCAGCAGTGACTCCGGGACTAGCGCCGGGGCCAACGTCCTGACTTTC; CDR3aa: CASSDSGTSAGANVLTF
v_gene: TRBV29-1; d_gene: .; abundance: .; j_gene: TRBJ2-2; CDR3nt: TGCAGCTGTGGGGGGATCGTCGGGGAGCTGTTTTTT; CDR3aa: CSCGGIVGELFF
v_gene: TRBV28; d_gene: .; abundance: .; j_gene: TRBJ1-2; CDR3nt: TGTGCCAGCAGGTCGGGACAACTTAACTTCTATGGCTACACCTTC; CDR3aa: CASRSGQLNFYGYTF
v_gene: TRBV12-3/TRBV12-4; d_gene: .; abundance: .; j_gene: TRBJ1-2; CDR3nt: TGTGCCAGCAGTCCCCTGGACCGCTCCGCTAAAGGCTACACCTTC; CDR3aa: CASSPLDRSAKGYTF
v_gene: TRBV14; d_gene: .; abundance: .; j_gene: TRBJ2-7; CDR3nt: TGTGCCAGCAGCCAAGGATTGGGCCTCTACGAGCAGTACTTC; CDR3aa: CASSQGLGLYEQYF
v_gene: TRBV20-1; d_gene: .; abundance: once; j_gene: TRBJ2-7; CDR3nt: TGCAGTGCCGAATCAGGGGGGAACTCCTACGAGCAGTACTTC; CDR3aa: CSAESGGNSYEQYF
v_gene: TRBV7-9; d_gene: .; abundance: .; j_gene: TRBJ2-7; CDR3nt: TGTGCCAGCAGCTCCTTTCGGGGGGCAAACTACGAGCAGTACTTC; CDR3aa: CASSSFRGANYEQYF
v_gene: TRBV28; d_gene: .; abundance: .; j_gene: TRBJ2-7; CDR3nt: TGTGCCAGCAGTTCGAAAATAGACACAAGCTCCTACGAGCAGTACTTC; CDR3aa: CASSSKIDTSSYEQYF
v_gene: TRBV4-2; d_gene: TRBD2; abundance: .; j_gene: TRBJ2-7; CDR3nt: TGTGCCAGCAGCCCCGGTGTAGCGGGCGAGCAGTACTTC; CDR3aa: CASSPGVAGEQYF
v_gene: TRBV6-5; d_gene: .; abundance: .; j_gene: TRBJ2-1; CDR3nt: TGTGCCAGCAGGTGGGGTCACTACAATGAGCAGTTCTTC; CDR3aa: CASRWGHYNEQFF
v_gene: TRBV29-1; d_gene: .; abundance: .; j_gene: TRBJ2-1; CDR3nt: TGCAGCGTTTCCCTTGGTTTAGGAAATGAGCAGTTCTTC; CDR3aa: CSVSLGLGNEQFF
v_gene: TRBV25-1; d_gene: .; abundance: few; j_gene: TRBJ2-7; CDR3nt: TGTGCCAGCAGTCCATTTCCAGGGTCCTACGAGCAGTACTTC; CDR3aa: CASSPFPGSYEQYF
v_gene: TRBV28; d_gene: .; abundance: .; j_gene: TRBJ2-7; CDR3nt: TGTGCCAGCAGTCTCAGGCCGGGTTTTTCGGCCTACGAGCAGTACTTC; CDR3aa: CASSLRPGFSAYEQYF
v_gene: TRBV6-1; d_gene: .; abundance: .; j_gene: TRBJ2-7; CDR3nt: TGTGCCAGCTTGGACAAATTTTTAGCGCTTACCTACGAGCAGTACTTC; CDR3aa: CASLDKFLALTYEQYF
v_gene: TRBV11-2; d_gene: TRBD1; abundance: .; j_gene: TRBJ2-7; CDR3nt: TGTGCCAGCAGCGCGGACAGGGGGGCTTTCTACGAGCAGTACTTC; CDR3aa: CASSADRGAFYEQYF
v_gene: TRBV9; d_gene: TRBD2; abundance: .; j_gene: TRBJ2-1; CDR3nt: TGTGCCAGCAGCGTAGTTCAGGGCGGGGGGCCGTACAATGAGCAGTTCTTC; CDR3aa: CASSVVQGGGPYNEQFF
v_gene: TRBV21-1; d_gene: .; abundance: few; j_gene: TRBJ1-1; CDR3nt: TGTGCCAGCAGCGTGACGGGACTGATGAACACTGAAGCTTTCTTT; CDR3aa: CASSVTGLMNTEAFF
v_gene: TRBV11-2; d_gene: .; abundance: .; j_gene: TRBJ1-4; CDR3nt: TGTGCCAGCAGCTTAGCCGCAGGGAGGTCTAATGAAAAACTGTTTTTT; CDR3aa: CASSLAAGRSNEKLFF
v_gene: TRBV10-3; d_gene: .; abundance: few; j_gene: TRBJ1-5; CDR3nt: TGTGCCATCAGGTTCCAGGACAGAGTGAATCAGCCCCAGCATTTT; CDR3aa: CAIRFQDRVNQPQHF
v_gene: TRBV7-6; d_gene: TRBD1; abundance: .; j_gene: TRBJ1-4; CDR3nt: TGTGCCAGCAGCCCGACAGGGGAATCGGAAAAACTGTTTTTT; CDR3aa: CASSPTGESEKLFF
v_gene: TRBV9; d_gene: .; abundance: once; j_gene: TRBJ1-5; CDR3nt: TGTGCCAGCAGCGTAGGGGCAGGGGTTCAGCCCCAGCATTTT; CDR3aa: CASSVGAGVQPQHF
v_gene: TRBV12-3/TRBV12-4; d_gene: .; abundance: .; j_gene: TRBJ2-1; CDR3nt: TGTGCCAGCCCCCCTTTGCCAGGGCTATTCAATGAGCAGTTCTTC; CDR3aa: CASPPLPGLFNEQFF
v_gene: TRBV3-1; d_gene: .; abundance: .; j_gene: TRBJ2-1; CDR3nt: TGTGCCAGCAGCCGAGACGGCACCTACAATGAGCAGTTCTTC; CDR3aa: CASSRDGTYNEQFF
v_gene: TRBV6-2/TRBV6-3; d_gene: .; abundance: few; j_gene: TRBJ2-1; CDR3nt: TGTGCCAGCCAGAGGAGCCATCTCTATGAGCAGTTCTTC; CDR3aa: CASQRSHLYEQFF
v_gene: TRBV9; d_gene: .; abundance: once; j_gene: TRBJ2-1; CDR3nt: TGTGCCAGCAGCGTAGTTCTAGGGGGGGCATTCTACAATGAGCAGTTCTTC; CDR3aa: CASSVVLGGAFYNEQFF
v_gene: TRBV12-3/TRBV12-4; d_gene: TRBD1; abundance: .; j_gene: TRBJ2-4; CDR3nt: TGTGCCAGCAGGGACGGACAGGAAAACATTCAGTACTTC; CDR3aa: CASRDGQENIQYF
v_gene: TRBV4-3; d_gene: .; abundance: few; j_gene: TRBJ2-7; CDR3nt: TGCGCCAGCAGCCGGGGACTCTACAATGAGCAGTACTTC; CDR3aa: CASSRGLYNEQYF
v_gene: TRBV9; d_gene: TRBD2; abundance: .; j_gene: TRBJ2-1; CDR3nt: TGTGCCAGCAGCGTGGCGGGGGGGCGGCATGAGCAGTTCTTC; CDR3aa: CASSVAGGRHEQFF
v_gene: TRBV5-1; d_gene: .; abundance: .; j_gene: TRBJ2-3; CDR3nt: TGCGCCAGCAGCTCCGACGATACGCAGTATTTT; CDR3aa: CASSSDDTQYF
v_gene: TRBV4-2; d_gene: TRBD1; abundance: .; j_gene: TRBJ2-7; CDR3nt: TGTGCCAGCAGCCAAGATAGGACAGGGCTCAGCGAGCAGTACTTC; CDR3aa: CASSQDRTGLSEQYF
v_gene: TRBV5-1; d_gene: .; abundance: .; j_gene: TRBJ2-7; CDR3nt: TGCGCCAGCAGCTCCGCACCGCTGGACAGCTCCTACGAGCAGTACTTC; CDR3aa: CASSSAPLDSSYEQYF
v_gene: TRBV7-9; d_gene: .; abundance: .; j_gene: TRBJ2-5; CDR3nt: TGTTCCAGCAGCTTACTGCGGGAGACCCAGTACTTC; CDR3aa: CSSSLLRETQYF
v_gene: TRBV6-5; d_gene: TRBD2; abundance: .; j_gene: TRBJ2-7; CDR3nt: TGTGCCAGCCAAGGGGCTAGCGGAAGCTCCTACGAGCAGTACTTC; CDR3aa: CASQGASGSSYEQYF
v_gene: TRBV12-3/TRBV12-4; d_gene: .; abundance: .; j_gene: TRBJ1-5; CDR3nt: TGTGCCAGCAGTTCCAACGGGGGACAAAATCAGCCCCAGCATTTT; CDR3aa: CASSSNGGQNQPQHF
v_gene: TRBV4-3; d_gene: .; abundance: .; j_gene: TRBJ1-5; CDR3nt: TGCGCCAGCAGCACCCATATGGGAAAGGCCCGACGGGATCAGCCCCAGCATTTT; CDR3aa: CASSTHMGKARRDQPQHF
v_gene: TRBV6-2/TRBV6-3; d_gene: .; abundance: .; j_gene: TRBJ2-2; CDR3nt: TGTGCCAGCAATTTCCGCAGGGGGAGGACCGGGGAGCTGTTTTTT; CDR3aa: CASNFRRGRTGELFF
v_gene: TRBV5-1; d_gene: .; abundance: .; j_gene: TRBJ2-1; CDR3nt: TGCGCCAGCAGCTTGGGCCCGGGGGTGGGGAATGAGCAGTTCTTC; CDR3aa: CASSLGPGVGNEQFF
v_gene: TRBV9; d_gene: .; abundance: .; j_gene: TRBJ1-2; CDR3nt: TGTGCCAGCAATCCGGGCCAAACCCTCTATGGCTACACCTTC; CDR3aa: CASNPGQTLYGYTF
v_gene: TRBV7-3; d_gene: TRBD1; abundance: once; j_gene: TRBJ2-6; CDR3nt: TGTGCCAGCAGCCAAGTGGACAGGTTGGAACCTGGGGCCAACGTCCTGACTTTC; CDR3aa: CASSQVDRLEPGANVLTF
v_gene: TRBV7-9; d_gene: .; abundance: .; j_gene: TRBJ2-5; CDR3nt: TGTGGCAGCAGCTTGCGGGCAGGTCAAGAGACCCAGTACTTC; CDR3aa: CGSSLRAGQETQYF
v_gene: TRBV6-6; d_gene: TRBD1; abundance: .; j_gene: TRBJ1-2; CDR3nt: TGTGCCAGCAGTTTCTCCCACAGGGGGAACAATGGCTACACCTTC; CDR3aa: CASSFSHRGNNGYTF
v_gene: TRBV7-2; d_gene: .; abundance: .; j_gene: TRBJ2-3; CDR3nt: TGTGCCAGCAGCTTCAGGTCTCTCGATACGCAGTATTTT; CDR3aa: CASSFRSLDTQYF
v_gene: TRBV4-2; d_gene: TRBD2; abundance: few; j_gene: TRBJ2-1; CDR3nt: TGTGCCAGCAGCCAAGATCGAGACGGGGGGGGCGTTTACAATGAGCAGTTCTTC; CDR3aa: CASSQDRDGGGVYNEQFF
v_gene: TRBV9; d_gene: .; abundance: .; j_gene: TRBJ2-5; CDR3nt: TGTGCCAGCAGCGTTGAAGGAGATATTCAAGAGACCCAGTACTTC; CDR3aa: CASSVEGDIQETQYF
v_gene: TRBV7-2; d_gene: .; abundance: .; j_gene: TRBJ1-1; CDR3nt: TGTGCCAGCGCTGGGGGTCATATGAACACTGAAGCTTTCTTT; CDR3aa: CASAGGHMNTEAFF
v_gene: TRBV29-1; d_gene: TRBD1; abundance: .; j_gene: TRBJ2-7; CDR3nt: TGCAGCGTTACCCGGGACAGCTACGAGCAGTACTTC; CDR3aa: CSVTRDSYEQYF
v_gene: TRBV4-2; d_gene: .; abundance: few; j_gene: TRBJ2-2; CDR3nt: TGTGCCAGCAGCCAAGGGGTGGTGGACACCGGGGAGCTGTTTTTT; CDR3aa: CASSQGVVDTGELFF
v_gene: TRBV12-3/TRBV12-4; d_gene: TRBD1; abundance: .; j_gene: TRBJ2-7; CDR3nt: TGTGCCAGCAGAACCCCGGCAGGGGGCGTCTACGAGCAGTACTTC; CDR3aa: CASRTPAGGVYEQYF
v_gene: TRBV27; d_gene: .; abundance: .; j_gene: TRBJ1-1; CDR3nt: TGTGCCAACAGTATGAGGGGAACTGAAGCTTTCTTT; CDR3aa: CANSMRGTEAFF
v_gene: TRBV7-8; d_gene: .; abundance: few; j_gene: TRBJ2-3; CDR3nt: TGTGCCAGCCGCGTCAGGAGCACAGATACGCAGTATTTT; CDR3aa: CASRVRSTDTQYF
v_gene: TRBV29-1; d_gene: .; abundance: .; j_gene: TRBJ2-1; CDR3nt: TGCAGCGTTGAACAGACGGGCTCGCTTACTAACAATGAGCAGTTCTTC; CDR3aa: CSVEQTGSLTNNEQFF